The T cell receptor beta chain under discussion was sequenced for a study of T cell responses to AZD1222 COVID-19 vaccine. Germline V gene data show CDR1 as MNHEY and CDR2 as SVGEGT. CDR3 length: 17 residues. With 2 bases removed from V and 0 bases from J, the gap between germline ends came to 16 bases. Here immunoSEQ multiplex PCR was the method, and the copy in TCRdb shows in-frame clones only, minus some. The sample lists 200,000 or so clones; approximately 86% were seen once. This sequence originates from an adult in good health. The specimen was peripheral blood, collected on day 0 of AZD1222 vaccination. The chain links TRBV6-2 or TRBV6-3 to TRBJ1-1; D unresolved. CDR3 region: CASSYDTPSGVNTEAFF. As DNA, the CDR3 is TGTGCCAGCAGTTACGATACCCCGAGCGGGGTGAACACTGAAGCTTTCTTT.